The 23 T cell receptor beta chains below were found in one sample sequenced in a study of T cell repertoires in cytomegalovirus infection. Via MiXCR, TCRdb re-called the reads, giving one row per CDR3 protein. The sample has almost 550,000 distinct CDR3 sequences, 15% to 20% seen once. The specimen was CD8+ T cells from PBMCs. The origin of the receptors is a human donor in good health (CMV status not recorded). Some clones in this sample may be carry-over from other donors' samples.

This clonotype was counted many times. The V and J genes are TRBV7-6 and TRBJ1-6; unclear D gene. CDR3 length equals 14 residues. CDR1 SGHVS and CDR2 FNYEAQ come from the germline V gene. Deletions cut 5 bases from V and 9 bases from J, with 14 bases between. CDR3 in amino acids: CASSASGFGSPLHF. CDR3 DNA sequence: TGTGCCAGCAGCGCGTCCGGATTCGGTTCACCCCTCCACTTT. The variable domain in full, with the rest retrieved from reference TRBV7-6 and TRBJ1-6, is GAGVSQSPRYKVTKRGQDVALRCDPISGHVSLYWYRQALGQGPEFLTYFNYEAQQDKSGLPNDRFSAERPEGSISTLTIQRTEQRDSAMYRCASSASGFGSPLHFGNGTRLTVT.

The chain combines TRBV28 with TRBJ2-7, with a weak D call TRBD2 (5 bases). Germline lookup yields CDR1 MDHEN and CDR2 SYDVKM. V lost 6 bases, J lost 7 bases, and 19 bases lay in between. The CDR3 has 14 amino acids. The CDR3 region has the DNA TGTGCCAGCAGCCCACTTGTAGGGTCGGGGGAGCAGTACTTC. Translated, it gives CASSPLVGSGEQYF.

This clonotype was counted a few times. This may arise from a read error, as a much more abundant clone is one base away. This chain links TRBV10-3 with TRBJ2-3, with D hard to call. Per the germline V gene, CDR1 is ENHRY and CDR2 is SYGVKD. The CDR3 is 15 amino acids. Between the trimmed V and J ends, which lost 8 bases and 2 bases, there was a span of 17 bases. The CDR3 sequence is CAIRDLIGPTDTQYF. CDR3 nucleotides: TGTGCCATCCGAGATTTGATCGGTCCCACAGATACGCAGTATTTT.

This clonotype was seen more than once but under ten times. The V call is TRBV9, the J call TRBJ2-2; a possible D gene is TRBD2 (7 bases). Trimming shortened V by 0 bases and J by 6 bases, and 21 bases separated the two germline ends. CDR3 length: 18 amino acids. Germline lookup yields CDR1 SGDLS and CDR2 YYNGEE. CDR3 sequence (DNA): TGTGCCAGCAGCGTAGCTACGGGGGGCGGGAGAATGGCCGGGGAGCTGTTTTTT. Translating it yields CASSVATGGGRMAGELFF.

DNA for the CDR3: TGTGCCAGCAGTTCAGTATCTTACCCCTACGAGCAGTACTTC. Amino acid sequence: CASSSVSYPYEQYF. The chain couples TRBV6-5 to TRBJ2-7; unclear D gene. The germline V gene encodes CDR1 MNHEY and CDR2 SVGAGI. Trimming cost V 4 bases and J 2 bases, with 12 bases left between them. The CDR3 runs to 14 residues.

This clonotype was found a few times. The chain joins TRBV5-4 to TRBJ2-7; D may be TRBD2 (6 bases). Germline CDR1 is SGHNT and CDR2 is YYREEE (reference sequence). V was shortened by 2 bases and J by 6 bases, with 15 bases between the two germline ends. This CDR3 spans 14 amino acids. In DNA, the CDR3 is TGTGCCAGCAGCTTTCGACTAGGGGAAAGCGAGCAGTACTTC. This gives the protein CASSFRLGESEQYF.

DNA for the CDR3: TGCAGTGCTCCATTCCCCAACGGGTACACTGAAGCTTTCTTT. Protein product: CSAPFPNGYTEAFF. This chain joins TRBV20-1 and TRBJ1-1, with unresolved D. This CDR3 has 14 residues. Germline V lookup: CDR1 DFQATT, CDR2 SNEGSKA (reference sequence). The V gene lost 5 bases and the J gene lost 3 bases, with 16 bases spanning the gap.

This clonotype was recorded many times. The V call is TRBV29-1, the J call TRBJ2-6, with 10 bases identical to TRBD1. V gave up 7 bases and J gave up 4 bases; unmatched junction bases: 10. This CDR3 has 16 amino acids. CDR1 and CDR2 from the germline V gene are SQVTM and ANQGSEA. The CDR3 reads CSAAGQGIGGANVLTF. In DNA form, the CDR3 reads TGCAGCGCCGCGGGACAGGGGATCGGAGGGGCCAACGTCCTGACTTTC.

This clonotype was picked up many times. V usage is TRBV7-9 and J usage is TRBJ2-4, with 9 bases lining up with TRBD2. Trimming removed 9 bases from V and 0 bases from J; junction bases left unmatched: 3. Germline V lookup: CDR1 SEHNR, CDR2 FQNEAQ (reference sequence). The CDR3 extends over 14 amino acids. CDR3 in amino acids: CASTSGLAKNIQYF. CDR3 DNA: TGTGCCAGTACTAGCGGGCTAGCCAAAAACATTCAGTACTTC.

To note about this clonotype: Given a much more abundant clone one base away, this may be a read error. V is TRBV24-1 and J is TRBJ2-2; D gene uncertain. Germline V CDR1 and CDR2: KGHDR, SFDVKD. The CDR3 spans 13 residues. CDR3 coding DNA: TGTGACACCAGTGGCTTAATCACCGGGGAGCTGTTTTTT. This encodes CDTSGLITGELFF.

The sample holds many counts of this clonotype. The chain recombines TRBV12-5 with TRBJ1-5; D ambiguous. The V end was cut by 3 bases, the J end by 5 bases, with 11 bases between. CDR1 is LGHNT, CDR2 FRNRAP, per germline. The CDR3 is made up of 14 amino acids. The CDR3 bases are TGTGCTAGTGGTTTTGAGTTGAGGGATCAGCCCCAGCATTTT. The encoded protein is CASGFELRDQPQHF.

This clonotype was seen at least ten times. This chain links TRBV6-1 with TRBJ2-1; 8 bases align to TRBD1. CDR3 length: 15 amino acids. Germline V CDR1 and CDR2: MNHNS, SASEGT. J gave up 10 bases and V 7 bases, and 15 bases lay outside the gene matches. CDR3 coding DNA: TGTGCCAGCACCCCTATAGACAGGGGTTTAGGGGAGCAGTTCTTC. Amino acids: CASTPIDRGLGEQFF.

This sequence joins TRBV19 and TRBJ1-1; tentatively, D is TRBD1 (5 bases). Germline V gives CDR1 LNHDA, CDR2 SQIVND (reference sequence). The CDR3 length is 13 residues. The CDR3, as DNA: TGTGCAGTAAGATGGGGCGAAGTCACTGAAGCTTTCTTT. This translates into CAVRWGEVTEAFF.

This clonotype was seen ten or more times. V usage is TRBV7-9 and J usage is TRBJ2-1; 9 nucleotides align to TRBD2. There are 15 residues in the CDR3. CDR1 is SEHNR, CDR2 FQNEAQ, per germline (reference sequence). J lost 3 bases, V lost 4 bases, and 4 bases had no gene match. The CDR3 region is CASSYLAGFYNEQFF. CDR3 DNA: TGTGCCAGCAGCTACCTAGCGGGGTTCTACAATGAGCAGTTCTTC.

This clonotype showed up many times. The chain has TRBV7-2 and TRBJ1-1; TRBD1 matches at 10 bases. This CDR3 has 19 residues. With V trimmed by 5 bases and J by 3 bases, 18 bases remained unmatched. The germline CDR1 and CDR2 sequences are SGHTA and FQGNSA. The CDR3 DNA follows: TGTGCCAGCAGCCTCCTCCCTGCCGGGACAGGGGAAGTGGACACTGAAGCTTTCTTT. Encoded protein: CASSLLPAGTGEVDTEAFF. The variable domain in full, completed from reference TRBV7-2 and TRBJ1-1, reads GAGVSQSPSNKVTEKGKDVELRCDPISGHTALYWYRQSLGQGLEFLIYFQGNSAPDKSGLPSDRFSAERTGGSVSTLTIQRTQQEDSAVYLCASSLLPAGTGEVDTEAFFGQGTRLTVV.

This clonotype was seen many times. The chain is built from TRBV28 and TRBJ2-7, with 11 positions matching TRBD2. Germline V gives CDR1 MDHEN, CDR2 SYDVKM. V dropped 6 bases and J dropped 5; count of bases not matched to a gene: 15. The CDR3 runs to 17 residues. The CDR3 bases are TGTGCCAGCAGCCTAGAGGCTAGCGGGAGGAGGAGCCACGAGCAGTACTTC. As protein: CASSLEASGRRSHEQYF.

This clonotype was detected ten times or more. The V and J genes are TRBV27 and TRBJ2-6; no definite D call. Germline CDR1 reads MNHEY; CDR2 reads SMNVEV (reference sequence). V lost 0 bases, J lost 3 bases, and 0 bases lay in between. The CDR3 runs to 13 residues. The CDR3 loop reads CASSLSGANVLTF. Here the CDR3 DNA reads TGTGCCAGCAGTTTATCTGGGGCCAACGTCCTGACTTTC. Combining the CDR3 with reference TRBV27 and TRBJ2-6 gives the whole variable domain EAQVTQNPRYLITVTGKKLTVTCSQNMNHEYMSWYRQDPGLGLRQIYYSMNVEVTDKGDVPEGYKVSRKEKRNFPLILESPSPNQTSLYFCASSLSGANVLTFGAGSRLTVL.

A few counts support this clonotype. The CDR3 reads CASSFSELLETQYF. The CDR3 bases are TGTGCCAGCAGCTTCTCTGAACTCCTGGAGACCCAGTACTTC. The rearrangement uses TRBV11-2 and TRBJ2-5, with D uncertain. Per germline, CDR1 SGHAT and CDR2 FQNNGV. The V end was cut by 3 bases, the J end by 5 bases, with 13 bases between. The CDR3 runs to 14 residues.

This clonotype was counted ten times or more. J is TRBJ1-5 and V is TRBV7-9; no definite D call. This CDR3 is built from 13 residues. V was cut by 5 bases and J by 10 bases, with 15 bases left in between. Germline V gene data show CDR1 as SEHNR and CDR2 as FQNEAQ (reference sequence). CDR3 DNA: TGTGCCAGCAGCCCCCGGGAGGTCGAACCCCAGCATTTT. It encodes CASSPREVEPQHF.

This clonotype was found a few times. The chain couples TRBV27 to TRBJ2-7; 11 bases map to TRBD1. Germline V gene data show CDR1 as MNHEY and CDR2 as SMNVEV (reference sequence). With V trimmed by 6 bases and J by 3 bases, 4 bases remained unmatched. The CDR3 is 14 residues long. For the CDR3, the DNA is TGTGCCAGCAGGGACAGGGGGCTCATCTACGAGCAGTACTTC. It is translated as CASRDRGLIYEQYF.

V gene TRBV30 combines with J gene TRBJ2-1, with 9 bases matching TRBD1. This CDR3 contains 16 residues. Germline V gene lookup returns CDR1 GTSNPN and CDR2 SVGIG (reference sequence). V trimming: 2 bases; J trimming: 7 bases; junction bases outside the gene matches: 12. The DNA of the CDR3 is TGTGCCTGGAGTCATATCTTAACCGGGACAGGGAATGAGCAGTTCTTC. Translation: CAWSHILTGTGNEQFF.

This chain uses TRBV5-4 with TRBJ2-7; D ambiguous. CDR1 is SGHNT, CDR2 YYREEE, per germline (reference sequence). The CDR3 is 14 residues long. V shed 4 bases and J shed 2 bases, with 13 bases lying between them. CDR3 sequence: CASSTRIEPYEQYF. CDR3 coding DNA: TGTGCCAGCAGCACCCGGATCGAGCCCTACGAGCAGTACTTC.

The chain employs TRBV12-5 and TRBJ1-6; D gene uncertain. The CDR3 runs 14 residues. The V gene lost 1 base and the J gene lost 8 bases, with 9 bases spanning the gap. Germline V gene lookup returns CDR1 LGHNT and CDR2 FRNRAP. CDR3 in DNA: TGTGCTAGTGGTTTGGGATTAAGGGATTCACCCCTCCACTTT. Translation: CASGLGLRDSPLHF.